This TCR beta chain was captured in a study of regulatory T cells in long-lasting Graves disease. Sample time point: persistent/refractory GD, antithyroid drugs over 5 years with positive TRAb. PBMC-derived RNA was used for the TCR library. CDR3 regions were amplified by Arm-PCR using iRepertoire HTBI primers to build TCR beta libraries. One entry per CDR3 protein, called by TCRdb with MiXCR from the multiplex PCR reads. The table lists about 470,000 distinct CDR3 sequences, roughly 20% of them singletons. From germline, CDR1 is LNHDA and CDR2 SQIVND (reference sequence). V was shortened by 3 bases and J by 2 bases, with 11 bases between the two germline ends. There are 15 residues in the CDR3.

This clonotype was sampled from a female donor with Graves disease. The chain is built from TRBV19 and TRBJ1-5; no reliable D call. Sequenced material: peripheral blood mononuclear cells (PBMCs), taken when the disease was refractory, from a patient treated with antithyroid drugs. The chain's CDR3 is CASSIPNVGNQPQHF. As DNA, the CDR3 is TGTGCCAGTAGTATCCCCAACGTAGGCAATCAGCCCCAGCATTTT. The variable domain in full, with the rest retrieved from reference TRBV19 and TRBJ1-5, is DGGITQSPKYLFRKEGQNVTLSCEQNLNHDAMYWYRQDPGQGLRLIYYSQIVNDFQKGDIAEGYSVSREKKESFPLTVTSAQKNPTAFYLCASSIPNVGNQPQHFGDGTRLSIL.